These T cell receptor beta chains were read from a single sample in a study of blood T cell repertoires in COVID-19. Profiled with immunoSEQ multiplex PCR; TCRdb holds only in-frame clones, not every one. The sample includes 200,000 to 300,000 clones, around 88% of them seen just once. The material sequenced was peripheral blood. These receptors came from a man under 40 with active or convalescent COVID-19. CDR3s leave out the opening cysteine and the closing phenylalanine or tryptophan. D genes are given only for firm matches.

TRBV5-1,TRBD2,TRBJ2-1,ASSLEASGGDEQF
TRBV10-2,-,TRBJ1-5,ASSGQDNQPQH
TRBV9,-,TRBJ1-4,ASSVSGGGEKLF
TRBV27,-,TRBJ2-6,ASSPGQYRSGANVLT
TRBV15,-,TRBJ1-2,ATSRDYGQSLNPGYT
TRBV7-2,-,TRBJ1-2,ASSPMDSIYGYT
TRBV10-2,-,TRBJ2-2,ASSARVTGELF
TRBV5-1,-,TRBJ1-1,ASSLGGGMTEAF
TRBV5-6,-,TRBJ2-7,ASSPTTRERYEQY
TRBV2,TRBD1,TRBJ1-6,ASDDQGQANSPLH
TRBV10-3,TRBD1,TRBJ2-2,AISDQGAPGELF
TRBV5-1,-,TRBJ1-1,ASSPRSDTEAF
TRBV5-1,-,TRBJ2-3,ASSLALDSFFPDTQY
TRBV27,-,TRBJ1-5,ASSETDSNQPQH
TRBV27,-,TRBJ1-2,ASSLGRSGGYT
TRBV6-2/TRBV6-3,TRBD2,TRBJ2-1,ASSYTPSGGIIIEQF